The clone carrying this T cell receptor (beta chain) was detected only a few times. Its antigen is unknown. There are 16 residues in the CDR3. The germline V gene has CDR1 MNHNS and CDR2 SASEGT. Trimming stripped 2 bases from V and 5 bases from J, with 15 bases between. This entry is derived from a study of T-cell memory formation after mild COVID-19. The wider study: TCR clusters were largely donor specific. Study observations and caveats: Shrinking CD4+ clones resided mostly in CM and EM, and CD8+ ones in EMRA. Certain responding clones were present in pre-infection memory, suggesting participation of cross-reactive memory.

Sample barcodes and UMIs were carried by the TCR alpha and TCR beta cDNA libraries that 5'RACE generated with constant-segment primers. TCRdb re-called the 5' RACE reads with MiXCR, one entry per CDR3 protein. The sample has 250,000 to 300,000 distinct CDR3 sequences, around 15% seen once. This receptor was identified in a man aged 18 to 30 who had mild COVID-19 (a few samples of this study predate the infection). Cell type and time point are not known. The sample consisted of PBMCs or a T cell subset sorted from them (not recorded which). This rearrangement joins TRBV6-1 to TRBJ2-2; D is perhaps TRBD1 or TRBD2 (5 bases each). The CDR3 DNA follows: TGTGCCAGCAGTGAACGGGGCGGCTTTTCGACCGGGGAGCTGTTTTTT. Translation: CASSERGGFSTGELFF.